This entry features one T cell receptor beta chain sequence. Per the study methods: Amplified reference gene primers provided the basis for estimating nucleated cell counts. Profiling relied on immunoSEQ multiplex PCR, and the TCRdb table lists in-frame clones only, not all of them. From that table come the V and J calls and clone size; the DNA was used to work out D and trimming. The sample consists of approximately 190,000 clones, under 90% of them appearing once. The data are from a study of blood T cell repertoires in COVID-19. Turning to the study itself: Spain, Italy and the United States supplied samples that represented acute and convalescent COVID-19. The cDNA or gDNA used as material had been derived from T cells, B-cell-depleted T cells, or PBMCs.

Germline trimming cut 6 bases from V and 5 bases from J; bases unmatched to any gene: 4. CDR3 length: 12 residues. Germline CDR1 and CDR2: SNHLY and FYNNEI. The sequence was collected from a human donor in a cohort sampled during active COVID-19. The specimen was peripheral blood. This chain connects TRBV2 to TRBJ2-7, with 7 bases lining up with TRBD2. Here the CDR3 reads CASRGLQNEQYF. In DNA, the CDR3 is TGTGCCAGCAGGGGACTACAGAACGAGCAGTACTTC.